What follows are 13 T cell receptor beta chains derived from one specimen sequenced in a study of radiation and T cells in renal cell carcinoma. Profiled with immunoSEQ multiplex PCR; TCRdb holds only in-frame clones, not every one. This table has 100,000 to 150,000 clones, roughly 85% appearing once. Indicated time point: baseline pretreatment blood. As for treatment: 15 Gy SBRT to primary tumor, nephrectomy 4 weeks later. The sequencing used blood, collected from a patient whose treatment included radiotherapy and nephrectomy. The source is a woman aged 60-75 years with renal cell carcinoma.

The chain recombines TRBV9 with TRBJ2-1; unclear D gene. This CDR3 has 13 amino acids. Trimming cost V 0 bases and J 7 bases, with 8 bases left between them. Germline V lookup: CDR1 SGDLS, CDR2 YYNGEE. In DNA, the CDR3 is TGTGCCAGCAGCGTAGGCGACGTTAATGAGCAGTTCTTC. Encoded protein: CASSVGDVNEQFF. The variable domain in full, completed from reference TRBV9 and TRBJ2-1, reads DSGVTQTPKHLITATGQRVTLRCSPRSGDLSVYWYQQSLDQGLQFLIQYYNGEERAKGNILERFSAQQFPDLHSELNLSSLELGDSALYFCASSVGDVNEQFFGPGTRLTVL.

This chain joins TRBV25-1 and TRBJ1-3; D gene unclear. Germline V CDR1 and CDR2: MGHDK, SYGVNS. V lost 3 bases, J lost 6 bases, and 15 bases lay in between. The CDR3 covers 15 residues. CDR3 residues: CASSEPLGVENTIYF. CDR3 sequence (DNA): TGTGCCAGCAGTGAGCCCCTCGGAGTGGAAAACACCATATATTTT. Using reference TRBV25-1 and TRBJ1-3 for the parts outside the CDR3, the full variable domain is EADIYQTPRYLVIGTGKKITLECSQTMGHDKMYWYQQDPGMELHLIHYSYGVNSTEKGDLSSESTVSRIRTEHFPLTLESARPSHTSQYLCASSEPLGVENTIYFGEGSWLTVV.

This clone was found a few times. This chain uses TRBV6-5 with TRBJ1-2; D is ambiguous. Trimming left V 6 bases short and J 8 bases short, with 16 bases between. CDR1 MNHEY and CDR2 SVGAGI come from the germline V gene. The CDR3 is 13 amino acids. For the CDR3, the DNA is TGTGCCAGCAGACACGACGTCCCCGGGGGCTACACCTTC. Protein: CASRHDVPGGYTF.

V usage is TRBV7-8 and J usage is TRBJ2-7; TRBD2 might be the D (7 bases). This CDR3 contains 15 residues. Trimming left V 5 bases short and J 2 bases short, with 16 bases between. Germline CDR1 and CDR2: SGHVS and FQNEAQ. The CDR3 loop is CASSGGVQGAYEQYF. The CDR3, as DNA: TGTGCCAGCAGCGGGGGGGTACAGGGAGCCTACGAGCAGTACTTC.

The gene calls are TRBV2 and TRBJ1-5, with 8 bases fitting TRBD1. CDR1 and CDR2 (germline): SNHLY, FYNNEI. The CDR3 runs to 15 residues. V lost 6 bases to trimming and J lost 6 bases; unmatched junction nucleotides: 10. Here the CDR3 DNA reads TGTGCCAGCAGGGGCGACAGGGGATCGGTTCAGCCCCAGCATTTT. It is translated as CASRGDRGSVQPQHF.

V is TRBV6-5 and J is TRBJ2-5, with D possibly matching TRBD2 (6 bases). Germline lookup yields CDR1 MNHEY and CDR2 SVGAGI. V gave up 8 bases and J gave up 5 bases, with 12 bases separating them. There are 12 residues in the CDR3. In nucleotides, the CDR3 is TGTGCCAGCCGCGGGGCAGGGGAGACCCAGTACTTC. Translation gives CASRGAGETQYF.

The rearrangement uses TRBV15 and TRBJ1-6; 9 nucleotides agree with TRBD1. CDR3 length: 12 amino acids. V shed 9 bases and J 10 bases; nucleotides not matched to a gene: 4. In germline, CDR1 is LNHNV, CDR2 YYDKDF (reference sequence). CDR3 loop: CATRTGDSPLHF. The CDR3 DNA reads TGTGCCACGAGGACAGGGGACTCACCCCTCCACTTT.

The J gene is TRBJ2-2, the V gene TRBV10-3; the D gene could be TRBD1 or TRBD2 (5 bases each). Germline V lookup: CDR1 ENHRY, CDR2 SYGVKD. The CDR3 extends over 16 amino acids. Trimming took off 6 bases at V and 6 bases at J, with 20 bases between the two ends. The CDR3 loop is CAIRTPRGPSAGELFF. CDR3 bases: TGTGCCATCAGGACCCCCCGGGGCCCTTCCGCCGGGGAGCTGTTTTTT.

This clone was seen once. J is TRBJ2-3 and V is TRBV28, with TRBD1 matching 10 bases. Germline-derived CDR1 and CDR2 are MDHEN and SYDVKM. With 8 bases clipped from V and 1 base from J, the junction kept 3 bases outside the gene matches. This CDR3 is built from 14 residues. The CDR3 coding sequence is TGTGCCAGCGGACAGGGGGTCGGCACAGATACGCAGTATTTT. Protein sequence: CASGQGVGTDTQYF.

This chain joins TRBV13 and TRBJ2-1; 9 nucleotides agree with TRBD2. The J segment lost 8 bases and the V segment lost 0 bases, leaving 5 bases of the junction unmatched. The CDR3 has 15 residues. Germline-derived CDR1 and CDR2 are PRHDT and FYEKMQ (reference sequence). The CDR3 coding sequence is TGTGCCAGCAGCTTAGGTGCGGGGGGGCCTCATGAGCAGTTCTTC. This encodes CASSLGAGGPHEQFF.

This clone was seen only a few times. The chain carries TRBV10-3 and TRBJ1-3; D unclear. CDR1 is ENHRY and CDR2 is SYGVKD in the germline V gene. The germline V and J ends were trimmed by 7 bases and 0 bases, with 13 bases remaining between them. The CDR3 contains 15 residues. This chain's CDR3 is CAITAGLRSGNTIYF. The CDR3 DNA sequence: TGTGCCATCACCGCCGGGTTACGCTCTGGAAACACCATATATTTT.

This clone was detected a few times. This chain uses TRBV7-2 with TRBJ1-1; unclear D gene. This CDR3 region has 14 residues. Germline CDR1 SGHTA, CDR2 FQGNSA. The germline V and J ends were trimmed by 1 base and 6 bases, with 12 bases remaining between them. The CDR3 DNA reads as TGTGCCAGCAGCTTAGAACCGGCGGCAGCTGAAGCTTTCTTT. Translated: CASSLEPAAAEAFF.

V and J are TRBV15 and TRBJ2-1, with 8 bases matching TRBD2. The CDR3 contains 17 residues. The ends lost 1 base at V and 7 bases at J; junction bases unmatched: 12. CDR1 is LNHNV and CDR2 is YYDKDF in the germline V gene (reference sequence). CDR3 sequence reads: CATSRGLDTGGRNEQFF. CDR3 DNA: TGTGCCACCAGCAGAGGCTTGGATACGGGAGGGCGAAATGAGCAGTTCTTC.